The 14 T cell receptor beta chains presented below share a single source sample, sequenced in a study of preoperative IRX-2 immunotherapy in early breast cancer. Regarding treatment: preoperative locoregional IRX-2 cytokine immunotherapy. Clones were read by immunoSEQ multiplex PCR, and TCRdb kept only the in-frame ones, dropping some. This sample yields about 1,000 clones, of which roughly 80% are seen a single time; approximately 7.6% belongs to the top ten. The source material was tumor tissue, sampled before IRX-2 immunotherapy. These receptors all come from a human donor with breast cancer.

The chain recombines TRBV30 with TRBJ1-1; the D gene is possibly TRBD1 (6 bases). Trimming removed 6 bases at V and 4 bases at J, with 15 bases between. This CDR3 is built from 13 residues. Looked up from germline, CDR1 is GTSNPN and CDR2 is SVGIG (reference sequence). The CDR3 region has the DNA TGTGCCTGCCGATACTCCAGGGGCACTGAAGCTTTCTTT. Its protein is CACRYSRGTEAFF.

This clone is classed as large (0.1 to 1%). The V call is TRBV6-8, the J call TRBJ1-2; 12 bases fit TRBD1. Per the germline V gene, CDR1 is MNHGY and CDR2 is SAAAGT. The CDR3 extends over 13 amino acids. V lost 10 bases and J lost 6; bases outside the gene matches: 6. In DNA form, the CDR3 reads TGTGCCATCACTGGGACAGGGGGCGATGGCTACACCTTC. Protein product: CAITGTGGDGYTF.

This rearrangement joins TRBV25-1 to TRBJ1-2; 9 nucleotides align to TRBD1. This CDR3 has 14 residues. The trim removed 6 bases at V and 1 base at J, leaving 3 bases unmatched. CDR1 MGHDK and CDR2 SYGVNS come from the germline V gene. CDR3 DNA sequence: TGTGCCAGCAGGAGACAGGGGGATAACTATGGCTACACCTTC. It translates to CASRRQGDNYGYTF.

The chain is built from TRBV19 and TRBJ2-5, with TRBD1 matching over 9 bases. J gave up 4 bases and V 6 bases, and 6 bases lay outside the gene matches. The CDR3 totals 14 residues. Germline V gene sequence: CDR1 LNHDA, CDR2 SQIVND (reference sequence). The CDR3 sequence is CASRMTGGRETQYF. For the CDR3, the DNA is TGTGCCAGTAGGATGACAGGGGGTCGAGAGACCCAGTACTTC.

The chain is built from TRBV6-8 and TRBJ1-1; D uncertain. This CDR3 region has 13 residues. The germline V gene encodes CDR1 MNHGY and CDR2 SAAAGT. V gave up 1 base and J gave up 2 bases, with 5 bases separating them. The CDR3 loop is CASSYWVNTEAFF. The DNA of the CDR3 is TGTGCCAGCAGTTACTGGGTCAACACTGAAGCTTTCTTT.

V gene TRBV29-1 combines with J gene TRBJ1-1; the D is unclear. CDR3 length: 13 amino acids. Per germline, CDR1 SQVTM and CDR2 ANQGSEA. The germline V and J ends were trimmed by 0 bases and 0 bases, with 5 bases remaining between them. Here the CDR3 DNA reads TGCAGCGTTGAAGAACACATGAACACTGAAGCTTTCTTT. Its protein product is CSVEEHMNTEAFF.

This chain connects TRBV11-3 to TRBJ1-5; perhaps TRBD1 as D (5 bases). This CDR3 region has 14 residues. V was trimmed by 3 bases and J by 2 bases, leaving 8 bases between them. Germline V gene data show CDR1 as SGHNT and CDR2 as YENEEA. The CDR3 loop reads CASSFRVGNQPQHF. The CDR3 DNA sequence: TGTGCCAGCAGCTTCAGGGTAGGCAATCAGCCCCAGCATTTT.

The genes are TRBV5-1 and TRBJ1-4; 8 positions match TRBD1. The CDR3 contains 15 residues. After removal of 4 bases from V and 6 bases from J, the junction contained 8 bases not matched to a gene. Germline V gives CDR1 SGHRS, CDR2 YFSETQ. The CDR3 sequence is CASSPQDRVDEKLFF. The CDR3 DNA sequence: TGCGCCAGCAGCCCCCAGGACAGGGTCGATGAAAAACTGTTTTTT.

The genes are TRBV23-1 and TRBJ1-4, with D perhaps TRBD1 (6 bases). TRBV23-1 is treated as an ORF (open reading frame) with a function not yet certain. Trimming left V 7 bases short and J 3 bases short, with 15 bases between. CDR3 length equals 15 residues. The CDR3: CASTNRASANEKLFF. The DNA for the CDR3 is TGCGCCAGCACGAACAGGGCTTCAGCTAATGAAAAACTGTTTTTT.

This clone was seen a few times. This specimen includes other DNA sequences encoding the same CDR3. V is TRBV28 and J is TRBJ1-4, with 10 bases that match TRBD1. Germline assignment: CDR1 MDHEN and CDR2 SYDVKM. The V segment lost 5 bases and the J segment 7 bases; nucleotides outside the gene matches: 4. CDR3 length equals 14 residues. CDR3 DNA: TGTGCCAGCAGTAGGGGACAGGGGCGTGAAAAACTGTTTTTT. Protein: CASSRGQGREKLFF.

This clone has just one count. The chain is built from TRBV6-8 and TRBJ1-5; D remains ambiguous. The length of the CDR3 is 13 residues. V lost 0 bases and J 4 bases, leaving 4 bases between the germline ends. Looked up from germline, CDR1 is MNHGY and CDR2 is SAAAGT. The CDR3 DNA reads TGTGCCAGCAGTTACTCTAATAATCAGCCCCAGCATTTT. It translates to CASSYSNNQPQHF.

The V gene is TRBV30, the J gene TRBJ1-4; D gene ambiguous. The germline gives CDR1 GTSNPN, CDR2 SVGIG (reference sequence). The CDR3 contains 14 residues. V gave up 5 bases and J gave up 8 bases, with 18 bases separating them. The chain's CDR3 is CAWGPGRTREKLFF. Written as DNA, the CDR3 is TGTGCCTGGGGCCCAGGACGGACTCGAGAAAAACTGTTTTTT.

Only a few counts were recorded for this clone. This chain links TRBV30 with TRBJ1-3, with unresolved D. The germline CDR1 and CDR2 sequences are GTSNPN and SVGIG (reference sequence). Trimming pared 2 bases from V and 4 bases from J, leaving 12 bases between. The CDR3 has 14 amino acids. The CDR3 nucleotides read TGTGCCTGGAGTTTAGATCTACAGGGAAACACCATATATTTT. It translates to CAWSLDLQGNTIYF.

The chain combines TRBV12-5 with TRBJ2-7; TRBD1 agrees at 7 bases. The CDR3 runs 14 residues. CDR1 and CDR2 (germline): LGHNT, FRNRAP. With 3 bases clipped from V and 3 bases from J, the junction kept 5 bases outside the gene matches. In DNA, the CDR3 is TGTGCTAGTGGTTTCTCGACAGGGCTCTACGAGCAGTACTTC. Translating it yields CASGFSTGLYEQYF.